The 15 T cell receptor beta chains below come from one sample, sequenced in a study of blood T cell repertoires in COVID-19. Generated by immunoSEQ multiplex PCR, the TCRdb table keeps only in-frame clones and is missing some. In the table there are around 220,000 clones, about 91% of which are singletons. Sequencing was performed on PBMCs or T cells enriched from blood (not recorded which). These receptors all come from a woman in her forties or fifties with acute COVID-19.

The chain is built from TRBV2 and TRBJ2-7, with 9 positions matching TRBD1. Looked up from germline, CDR1 is SNHLY and CDR2 is FYNNEI. V dropped 7 bases and J dropped 6; count of bases not matched to a gene: 10. The CDR3 totals 14 residues. CDR3: CASTRDRAVSEQYF. CDR3 sequence (DNA): TGTGCCAGCACTAGGGACAGGGCCGTCTCCGAGCAGTACTTC.

At least ten counts were recorded for this clone. The chain links TRBV6-1 to TRBJ2-1, with 8 positions matching TRBD2. The CDR3 is 15 amino acids. CDR1 and CDR2 (germline): MNHNS, SASEGT. The trim removed 1 base at V and 3 bases at J, leaving 2 bases unmatched. Here the CDR3 reads CASSEELAVYNEQFF. As DNA, the CDR3 is TGTGCCAGCAGTGAAGAACTAGCGGTCTACAATGAGCAGTTCTTC.

The V call is TRBV28, the J call TRBJ1-1; possible D gene TRBD1, 5 bases. The CDR3 has 16 amino acids. V lost 1 base and J lost 2, with 14 bases in between. CDR1 and CDR2 (germline): MDHEN, SYDVKM. In DNA, the CDR3 is TGTGCCAGCAGTTTATTGGGCGTCAGGGCAAACACTGAAGCTTTCTTT. The encoded protein is CASSLLGVRANTEAFF.

The gene calls are TRBV18 and TRBJ2-3; TRBD2 might be the D (5 bases). V shed 0 bases and J shed 1 base, with 14 bases lying between them. This CDR3 spans 17 amino acids. Germline-derived CDR1 and CDR2 are KGHSH and LQKENI. In nucleotides, the CDR3 is TGTGCCAGCTCACCACCGGAGGTGCAAGCTGGCACAGATACGCAGTATTTT. As protein: CASSPPEVQAGTDTQYF.

The V and J genes are TRBV11-2 and TRBJ1-4; TRBD1 might be the D (6 bases). Germline CDR1 SGHAT, CDR2 FQNNGV. The V end was cut by 3 bases, the J end by 7 bases, with 15 bases between. This CDR3 is 15 amino acids long. CDR3 protein: CASSLSTGLGEKLFF. The CDR3 DNA is TGTGCCAGCAGCTTGAGTACAGGGTTGGGTGAAAAACTGTTTTTT.

This clone was found once. The chain joins TRBV5-1 to TRBJ2-7; D gene uncertain. The CDR3 has 13 amino acids. V lost 5 bases to trimming and J lost 3 bases, with 12 bases between them. The germline CDR1 and CDR2 sequences are SGHRS and YFSETQ. CDR3 in amino acids: CASREAVSYEQYF. As DNA, the CDR3 is TGCGCCAGCAGAGAGGCAGTTAGCTACGAGCAGTACTTC.

The chain is built from TRBV9 and TRBJ1-6; 9 nucleotides align to TRBD1. The CDR3 is 17 amino acids. The J segment lost 7 bases and the V segment lost 3 bases, leaving 11 bases of the junction unmatched. Germline V gene sequence: CDR1 SGDLS, CDR2 YYNGEE. This CDR3 is CASSGRRGDRANSPLHF. The CDR3 DNA sequence: TGTGCCAGCAGCGGGCGTAGGGGGGACAGGGCAAATTCACCCCTCCACTTT.

The rearrangement uses TRBV14 and TRBJ2-7; 9 bases map to TRBD2. This CDR3 is 16 amino acids long. CDR1 is SGHDN and CDR2 is FVKESK in the germline V gene. The V gene end was trimmed by 0 bases and the J gene end by 3 bases; junction bases not matched to a gene: 6. DNA of the CDR3: TGTGCCAGCAGCCAAGATCAGGCTAGCGGGAACTACGAGCAGTACTTC. It yields the protein CASSQDQASGNYEQYF.

This sequence joins TRBV5-1 and TRBJ2-7, with 7 bases lining up with TRBD1. Germline-derived CDR1 and CDR2 are SGHRS and YFSETQ. The CDR3 extends over 14 amino acids. Trimming at V came to 4 bases and at J to 13 bases, leaving 17 bases not matched to a gene. CDR3 protein: CASSTGQPDSRLYF. The DNA for the CDR3 is TGCGCCAGCAGCACGGGACAGCCTGATTCCCGACTTTACTTC.

The chain carries TRBV30 and TRBJ2-1; TRBD1 matches 7 bases. This CDR3 region has 14 residues. CDR1 GTSNPN and CDR2 SVGIG come from the germline V gene (reference sequence). J was trimmed by 0 bases and V by 4 bases; bases with no gene match: 3. CDR3: CAWIDRASYNEQFF. CDR3 in DNA: TGTGCCTGGATCGACAGGGCCTCCTACAATGAGCAGTTCTTC.

This clone came up a few times. The rearrangement uses TRBV5-1 and TRBJ1-6, with D maybe TRBD1 (6 bases). Looked up from germline, CDR1 is SGHRS and CDR2 is YFSETQ. The CDR3 is 14 amino acids. V lost 5 bases and J 10 bases, leaving 16 bases between the germline ends. The CDR3 is CASRDGTSSSPLHF. CDR3 in DNA: TGCGCCAGCAGAGACGGGACATCATCCTCACCCCTCCACTTT.

The genes are TRBV19 and TRBJ2-1; the match to TRBD2 covers 11 bases. With V trimmed by 1 base and J by 4 bases, 3 bases remained unmatched. Germline values: CDR1 LNHDA, CDR2 SQIVND (reference sequence). The CDR3 consists of 16 residues. The CDR3 is CASSIAASGRYNEQFF. CDR3 DNA sequence: TGTGCCAGTAGTATAGCAGCTAGCGGGAGGTACAATGAGCAGTTCTTC.

The V call is TRBV10-3, the J call TRBJ2-3, with 7 bases matching TRBD1. Per the germline V gene, CDR1 is ENHRY and CDR2 is SYGVKD. The CDR3 contains 15 residues. Trimming at V came to 6 bases and at J to 0 bases, leaving 6 bases not matched to a gene. CDR3 sequence (DNA): TGTGCCATCAGAAGGACAGGAGAGAGCACAGATACGCAGTATTTT. Its protein product is CAIRRTGESTDTQYF.

The chain recombines TRBV19 with TRBJ2-5; weak D call: TRBD1 (5 bases). V was clipped by 1 base and J by 3 bases, with 33 bases between them. Germline loops: CDR1 LNHDA, CDR2 SQIVND (reference sequence). The length of the CDR3 is 22 residues. CDR3 region: CASSIAPRASLVGPLSEETQYF. The DNA of the CDR3 is TGTGCCAGTAGTATAGCCCCCAGGGCTTCTCTTGTCGGTCCCCTATCGGAAGAGACCCAGTACTTC.

V gene TRBV19 combines with J gene TRBJ2-1; the D gene is possibly TRBD1 (6 bases). Germline loops: CDR1 LNHDA, CDR2 SQIVND (reference sequence). The CDR3 sequence is 16 residues long. Trimming shortened V by 1 base and J by 6 bases, and 16 bases separated the two germline ends. The CDR3 loop reads CASSIGLRGFINEQFF. The CDR3, as DNA: TGTGCCAGTAGTATAGGGCTTAGGGGGTTTATCAATGAGCAGTTCTTC.